The rows below give T cell receptor beta chains drawn from one sample of a study of T cell repertoires in breast cancer. TCRdb called the emulsion pairing reads again in MiXCR, with one record for every CDR3 protein. The table records nearly 40,000 distinct CDR3 sequences, 45% of them present only once. The specimen was CD8+ T cells. The source is a pool of human donors with breast cancer or a healthy control (not recorded which). Both conserved end residues are trimmed from each CDR3. Fields, in order: V gene, CDR3 length, CDR3 protein.

TRBV2 12 ASSDRTGLQPQH
TRBV2 11 ASSVDRKETQY
TRBV4-2 15 ASSPAGGLAGSYEQY
TRBV3-1 10 ASSASPTEQY
TRBV9 12 ASSVAVQQETQY
TRBV15 12 ATQTGSGWNEQF
TRBV4-1 13 ASSQDHGGDQPQH
TRBV29-1 6 SATEAF
TRBV20-1 13 SAIAGTSGTGTQY
TRBV4-2 14 ASSQGDRGSTDTQY
TRBV9 11 ASSVEVGYEAF